This TCR beta chain was documented in a study of blood T cell repertoires in COVID-19. Across the whole study: Specimens from acute and convalescent COVID-19 originated in the United States, Italy and Spain.

Data came from immunoSEQ multiplex PCR; TCRdb stores just in-frame clones and leaves some out. The data show 100,000 or so clones, over 80% seen once. Trimming took 5 bases from V and 7 from J, leaving 18 bases between them. From germline, CDR1 is MDHEN and CDR2 SYDVKM. The CDR3 is 15 residues long. Sequenced sample: peripheral blood. The source of this sequence is a woman in her 50s in a cohort sampled during active COVID-19. The rearrangement joins TRBV28 to TRBJ2-1, with D possibly TRBD2 on 5 matching bases. CDR3 in DNA: TGTGCCAGCAGTCTTCCTGGTAGGGCGGGTAATGAGCAGTTCTTC. Amino acid sequence: CASSLPGRAGNEQFF.